This TCR beta chain is drawn from a study of PD-1 blockade in classical Hodgkin lymphoma (dated by TCRdb to between 2020 and 2021). Broadly, across the study: Nivolumab dosing was 3 mg/kg intravenously every 2 weeks, continuing until either disease progression or unacceptable toxicity. A peripheral blood immune signature of response to PD-1 blockade in classical Hodgkin lymphoma was defined using TCR beta sequencing and CyTOF. Study-level results and caveats: Patients starting nivolumab less than 1 year after ASCT had lower diversity and were excluded from later analyses to avoid confounding by immune reconstitution. The study covered only a single clinical trial cohort, and the causes of the repertoire differences, possibly disease activity or prior therapy, were still not defined. Newly diagnosed patients were reported to have lower baseline TCR diversity than healthy donors, and relapsed/refractory patients were reported to have lower baseline TCR diversity still. By C4D1, a significant rise was seen in CD4+ TCR diversity but not in CD8+ TCR diversity (p=0.0027 vs p=0.16), and the rise was most apparent among complete responders (p=0.02). Baseline diversity similar to that of newly diagnosed patients was observed in trial patients achieving complete response, whereas significantly lower diversity was observed in partial responders and progressors.

The time point label, read with the paper, signifies: cycle 2 day 1 (C2D1) of nivolumab. All trial patients had relapsed after autologous stem cell transplantation, with cohorts A, B and C differing in prior brentuximab vedotin exposure. The trial cohort was composed of 55 to 65 patients with relapsed/refractory classical Hodgkin lymphoma, for whom complete response, partial response or progressive disease was recorded as best overall response. In the multi-cohort phase II CheckMate 205 trial, trial patients received single-agent nivolumab. Best overall response was determined by an independent review committee according to the 2007 International Working Group response criteria. Trial PBMCs were collected just before the start of nivolumab (C1D1) and during therapy at cycle 2 day 1 and cycle 4 day 1. Peripheral blood was collected in 8 mL Vacutainer Cell Preparation Tubes, from which PBMCs were isolated by centrifugation and then cryopreserved.

The Qiagen DNeasy kit was used to extract genomic DNA from unsorted PBMCs and from the negatively selected CD4+ and CD8+ fractions. Using primers that anneal to V and J segments, immunoSEQ multiplex PCR amplified the TCR beta CDR3 regions. A synthetic immune receptor repertoire was used to minimize amplification bias, and any remaining bias was removed computationally after sequencing. Regarding the original processing steps: Custom Python scripts were used to quantify repertoire diversity as the Shannon entropy index. Unsorted, CD4+ and CD8+ repertoires were analyzed separately, except in combined analyses where CD4+ and CD8+ sequences were merged in silico. Clonal expansion was defined as a frequency increase of at least 2-fold after treatment compared with C1D1, and clones undetected at baseline were assigned a pseudocount of 0.5. Clones with 0 or 1 copy at C1D1 were classified as singleton clones, and clones with 2 or more copies were classified as non-singleton clones. By matching protein sequences in sorted samples from the same patient, clones expanded in unsorted samples were annotated as CD4+, CD8+ or unknown. Wilcoxon tests on paired samples were used to test changes in diversity from C1D1 to C4D1. TCRdb took over this immuneACCESS table, retaining in-frame rearrangements with V and J assigned. Such tables are incomplete; in checked studies, under half of the missing clones stem from an unresolved V gene, and the remainder is unexplained. From that table come the V and J calls and clone size; the DNA was used to work out D and trimming. Counted in this sample were under 40,000 clones; more than 65% of them appeared once. Approximately 15% of the sample belongs to the ten largest clones.

From its cysteine to its phenylalanine, the CDR3 spans 14 amino acids. Just the 42-base CDR3 DNA is kept, in frame starting at base 1. Taken from the germline V gene, the CDR1 and CDR2 loops are MNHEY and SVGAGI. Deletion took 5 bases off V and 0 bases off J, with a span of 8 bases between the germline ends. About this clone itself: Its recognized antigen is unknown. One base away there is no much larger clone; base qualities are not given.

The sample here was peripheral blood mononuclear cells (PBMCs), taken before the second cycle of nivolumab. The clonotype originates from a human donor with classical Hodgkin lymphoma. The sequence joins TRBV6-5 to TRBJ1-3, and TRBD1 may be the D gene, going by 5 matching bases. The CDR3 has the sequence CASSRQGSGNTIYF. The DNA sequence follows: TGTGCCAGCAGTCGGCAGGGCTCTGGAAACACCATATATTTT.